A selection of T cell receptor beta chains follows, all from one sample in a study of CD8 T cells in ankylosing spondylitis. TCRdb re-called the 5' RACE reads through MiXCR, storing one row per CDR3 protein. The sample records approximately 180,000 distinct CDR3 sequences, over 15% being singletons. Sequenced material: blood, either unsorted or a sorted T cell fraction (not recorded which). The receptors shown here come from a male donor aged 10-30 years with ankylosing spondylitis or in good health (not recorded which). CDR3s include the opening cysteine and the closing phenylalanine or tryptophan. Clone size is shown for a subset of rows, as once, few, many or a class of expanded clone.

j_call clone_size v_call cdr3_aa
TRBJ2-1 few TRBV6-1 CASSEERWASGSNEQFF
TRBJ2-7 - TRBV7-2 CASSPLLGYEQYF
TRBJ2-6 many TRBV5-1 CASSLDGTSGANVLTF
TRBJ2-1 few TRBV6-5 CACRAGTSGTNEQFF
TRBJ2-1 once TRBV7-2 CASSSMTVRQQHNEQFF
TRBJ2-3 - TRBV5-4 CASSTGTSGSSDTQYF
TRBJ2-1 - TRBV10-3 CAISGKQGFSDEQFF
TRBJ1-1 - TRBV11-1 CASSRETVNTEAFF
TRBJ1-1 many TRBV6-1 CAVITGTEAFF
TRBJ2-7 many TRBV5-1 CASSLGELASYEQYF
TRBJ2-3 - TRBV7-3 CASTPGGRNTDTQYF
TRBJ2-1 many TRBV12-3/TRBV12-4 CASSPGTSGAYNEQFF
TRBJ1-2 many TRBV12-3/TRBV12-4 CASSFAHGGRMSGYTF
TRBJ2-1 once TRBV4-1 CASSQETRRWQFF
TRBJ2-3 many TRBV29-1 CSVEDPASGSTDTQYF
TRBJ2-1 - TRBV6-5 CASSYYPGNEQFF
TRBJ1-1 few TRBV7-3 CASSLRSTGLNTEAFF
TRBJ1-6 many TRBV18 CASSPGQALDPLHF
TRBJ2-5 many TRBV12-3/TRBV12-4 CASSAGAQLTSETQYF
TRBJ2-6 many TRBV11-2 CASSPQTSGANVLTF
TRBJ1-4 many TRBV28 CASRGSGATNEKLFF
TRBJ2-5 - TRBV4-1 CASSQAPRETQYF
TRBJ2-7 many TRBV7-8 CASSSRDTGNYEQYF
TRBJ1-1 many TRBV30 CAWSVGTGLNTEAFF
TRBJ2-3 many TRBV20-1 CSAKSRGRTDTQYF
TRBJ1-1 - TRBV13 CASSAMEGNTEAFF
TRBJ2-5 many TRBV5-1 CASSLSGTGKETQYF
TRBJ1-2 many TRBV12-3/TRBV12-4 CASTMYLGGSYGYTF
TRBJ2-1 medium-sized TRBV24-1 CATSDWASRRGVYNEQFF
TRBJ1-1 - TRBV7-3 CASEYLGQGNTEAFF
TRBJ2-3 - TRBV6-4 CASSLGPRGDTQYF
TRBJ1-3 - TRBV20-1 CSANRGSGNTIYF
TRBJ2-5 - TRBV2 CASTISGSRETQYF
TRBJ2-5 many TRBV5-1 CASSLSGVETQYF
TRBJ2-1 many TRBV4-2 CASSQVASIPGNEQFF